The rows below give T cell receptor beta chains drawn from one sample of a study of T cells expressing NK-cell markers. One entry per CDR3 protein, without DNA, is what TCRdb gives after re-calling the 5' RACE reads. The repertoire table contains about 110,000 distinct CDR3 sequences. Specimen: blood T cells: a sorted CD56 or NKG2C T cell subset, CD4+ or CD8+ T cells, or bulk PBMC T cells (not recorded which). These receptors originate from a woman between 18 and 75 years old in good health. Each CDR3 is given with its conserved first and last residue. The order of the fields is V gene, J gene, CDR3 protein.

v_gene: TRBV29-1
j_gene: TRBJ2-2
CDR3aa: CSVEVGASNTGELFF

v_gene: TRBV30
j_gene: TRBJ2-1
CDR3aa: CAWSVEKTYNEQFF

v_gene: TRBV12-3/TRBV12-4
j_gene: TRBJ2-5
CDR3aa: CASSTPRGGETQYF

v_gene: TRBV9
j_gene: TRBJ1-5
CDR3aa: CASNHGNSNQPQHF

v_gene: TRBV29-1
j_gene: TRBJ2-3
CDR3aa: CSVDTIGERHGDTQYF

v_gene: TRBV5-1
j_gene: TRBJ2-7
CDR3aa: CASSLGIGLAHYEQYF

v_gene: TRBV20-1
j_gene: TRBJ2-1
CDR3aa: CSAAGTGFYNEQFF

v_gene: TRBV11-1
j_gene: TRBJ2-1
CDR3aa: CASSSSGTSIEQFF

v_gene: TRBV7-8
j_gene: TRBJ1-3
CDR3aa: CASSLAGAGNTIYF

v_gene: TRBV20-1
j_gene: TRBJ2-3
CDR3aa: CSAPLTRADTQYF

v_gene: TRBV12-3/TRBV12-4
j_gene: TRBJ2-1
CDR3aa: CATSGVASGNEQFF

v_gene: TRBV12-3/TRBV12-4
j_gene: TRBJ1-1
CDR3aa: CASSLIPGTGGTEAFF

v_gene: TRBV20-1
j_gene: TRBJ2-1
CDR3aa: CSARESASVYNEQFF

v_gene: TRBV27
j_gene: TRBJ2-1
CDR3aa: CASSPSPNRGNEQFF

v_gene: TRBV29-1
j_gene: TRBJ2-2
CDR3aa: CSVEVGSGELFF

v_gene: TRBV5-4
j_gene: TRBJ2-3
CDR3aa: CASSARAGAIDTQYF

v_gene: TRBV27
j_gene: TRBJ2-3
CDR3aa: CASSPQARPSSTDTQYF

v_gene: TRBV13
j_gene: TRBJ2-3
CDR3aa: CASSTGAASTDTQYF

v_gene: TRBV7-7
j_gene: TRBJ2-5
CDR3aa: CASSSDSGQETQYF

v_gene: TRBV30
j_gene: TRBJ2-2
CDR3aa: CAWRNTGELFF

v_gene: TRBV4-3
j_gene: TRBJ1-1
CDR3aa: CASSQDLRIDEAFF

v_gene: TRBV27
j_gene: TRBJ2-1
CDR3aa: CASGGGLAEDNEQFF